The clone carrying this TCR beta chain was picked up one time. Across 20 to 25 US areas, participants ranged in age from roughly 18 to 95 years. V was shortened by 3 bases and J by 6 bases, with 11 bases between the two germline ends. Germline-derived CDR1 and CDR2 are GTSNPN and SVGIG (reference sequence). The CDR3 length is 12 residues. Measured with immunoSEQ multiplex PCR; TCRdb has only the in-frame clones, and not every one. The sample has a few hundred thousand clones, about 85% seen once. The sample originates from a study of blood T cell repertoires in COVID-19. On the study more broadly: The analysed material was cDNA or gDNA that came from T cells, B-cell-depleted T cells, or PBMCs.

The sample comprised PBMCs or T cells enriched from blood (not recorded which). The rearrangement uses TRBV30 and TRBJ1-1; D might be TRBD1 (5 bases). The receptor was derived from a woman younger than 45 who had recovered from COVID-19. CDR3 nucleotide sequence: TGTGCCTGGAGCTACCTAGGGGCTGAAGCTTTCTTT. It encodes CAWSYLGAEAFF.